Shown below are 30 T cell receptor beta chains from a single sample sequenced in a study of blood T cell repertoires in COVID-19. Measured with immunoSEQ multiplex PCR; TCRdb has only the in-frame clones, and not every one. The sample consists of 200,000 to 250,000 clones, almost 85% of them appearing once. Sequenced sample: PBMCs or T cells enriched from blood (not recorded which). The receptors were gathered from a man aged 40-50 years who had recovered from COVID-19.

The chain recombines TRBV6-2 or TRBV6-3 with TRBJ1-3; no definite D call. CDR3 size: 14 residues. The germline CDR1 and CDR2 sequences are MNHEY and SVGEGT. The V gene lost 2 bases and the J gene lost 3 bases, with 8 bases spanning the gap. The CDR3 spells CASSYAVSGNTIYF. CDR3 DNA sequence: TGTGCCAGCAGTTACGCTGTCAGTGGAAACACCATATATTTT.

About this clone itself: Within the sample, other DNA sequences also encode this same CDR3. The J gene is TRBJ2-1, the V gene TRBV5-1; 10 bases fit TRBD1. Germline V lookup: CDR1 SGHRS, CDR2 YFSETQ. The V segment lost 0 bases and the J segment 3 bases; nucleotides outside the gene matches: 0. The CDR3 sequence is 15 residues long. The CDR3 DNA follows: TGCGCCAGCAGCTTGGGGACAGGGGGCTACAATGAGCAGTTCTTC. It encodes CASSLGTGGYNEQFF.

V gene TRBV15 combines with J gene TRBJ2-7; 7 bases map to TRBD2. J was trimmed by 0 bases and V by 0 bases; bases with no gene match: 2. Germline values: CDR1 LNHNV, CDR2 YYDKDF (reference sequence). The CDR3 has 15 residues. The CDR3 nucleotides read TGTGCCACCAGCAGAGAAGCGGGATACTCCTACGAGCAGTACTTC. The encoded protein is CATSREAGYSYEQYF.

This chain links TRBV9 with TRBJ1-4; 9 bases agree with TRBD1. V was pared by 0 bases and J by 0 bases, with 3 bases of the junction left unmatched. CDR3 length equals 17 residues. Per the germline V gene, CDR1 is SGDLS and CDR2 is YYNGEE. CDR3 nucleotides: TGTGCCAGCAGCGTAGGGACAGGGGTTGCAACTAATGAAAAACTGTTTTTT. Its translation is CASSVGTGVATNEKLFF.

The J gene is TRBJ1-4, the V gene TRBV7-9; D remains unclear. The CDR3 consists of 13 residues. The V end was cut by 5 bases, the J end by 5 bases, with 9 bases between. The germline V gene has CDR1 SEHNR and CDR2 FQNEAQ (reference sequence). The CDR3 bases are TGTGCCAGCAGCCCGCGGCAGAATGAAAAACTGTTTTTT. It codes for CASSPRQNEKLFF.

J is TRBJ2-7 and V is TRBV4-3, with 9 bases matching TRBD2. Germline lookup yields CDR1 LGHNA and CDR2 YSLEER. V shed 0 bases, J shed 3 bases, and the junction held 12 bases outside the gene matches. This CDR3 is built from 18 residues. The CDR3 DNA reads TGCGCCAGCAGCCAAGAGCTGGGCCTAGCGGGGAACTACTACGAGCAGTACTTC. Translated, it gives CASSQELGLAGNYYEQYF.

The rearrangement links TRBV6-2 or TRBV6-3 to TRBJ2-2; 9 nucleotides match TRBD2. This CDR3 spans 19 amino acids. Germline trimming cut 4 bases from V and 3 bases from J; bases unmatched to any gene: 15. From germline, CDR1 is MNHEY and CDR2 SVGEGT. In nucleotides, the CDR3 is TGTGCCAGCAGTTCTCGCGGGATGGCGGGGGGGCCGGACACCGGGGAGCTGTTTTTT. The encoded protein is CASSSRGMAGGPDTGELFF.

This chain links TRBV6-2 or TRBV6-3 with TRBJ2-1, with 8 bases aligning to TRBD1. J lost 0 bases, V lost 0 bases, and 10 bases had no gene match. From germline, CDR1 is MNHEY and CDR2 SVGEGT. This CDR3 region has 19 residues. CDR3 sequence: CASSYSIGQGQSSYNEQFF. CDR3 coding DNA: TGTGCCAGCAGTTACTCCATCGGACAGGGACAGAGCTCCTACAATGAGCAGTTCTTC.

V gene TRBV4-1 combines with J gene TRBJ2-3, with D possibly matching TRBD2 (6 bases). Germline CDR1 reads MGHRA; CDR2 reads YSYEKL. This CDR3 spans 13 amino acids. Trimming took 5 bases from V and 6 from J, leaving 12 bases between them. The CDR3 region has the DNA TGCGCCAGCAGCTTGGGACTGCGGGATACGCAGTATTTT. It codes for CASSLGLRDTQYF.

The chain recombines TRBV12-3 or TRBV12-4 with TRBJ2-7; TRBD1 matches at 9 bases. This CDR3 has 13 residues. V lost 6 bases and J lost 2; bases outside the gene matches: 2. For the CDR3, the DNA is TGTGCCAGCAGCCGACAGGGGGCCTACGAGCAGTACTTC. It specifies CASSRQGAYEQYF.

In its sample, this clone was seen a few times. As DNA, the CDR3 is TGCAGTGCTAGTTGGGGCAACAGGGACACTGAAGCTTTCTTT. Encoded protein: CSASWGNRDTEAFF. The V gene is TRBV20-1, the J gene TRBJ1-1; tentative D call: TRBD1 (6 bases). V was cut by 3 bases and J by 3 bases, with 14 bases left in between. Germline lookup yields CDR1 DFQATT and CDR2 SNEGSKA (reference sequence). The CDR3 loop spans 14 amino acids.

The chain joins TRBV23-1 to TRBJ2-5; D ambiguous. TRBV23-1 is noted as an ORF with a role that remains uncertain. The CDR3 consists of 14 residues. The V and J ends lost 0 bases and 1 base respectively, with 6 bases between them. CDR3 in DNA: TGCGCCAGCAGTCAATCGGCTTTCCAAGAGACCCAGTACTTC. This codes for CASSQSAFQETQYF.

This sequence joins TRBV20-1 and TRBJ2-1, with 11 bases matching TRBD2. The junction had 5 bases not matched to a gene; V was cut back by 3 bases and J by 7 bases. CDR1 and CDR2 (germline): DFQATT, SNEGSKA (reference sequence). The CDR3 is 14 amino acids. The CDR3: CSASGLAGGNEQFF. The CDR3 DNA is TGCAGTGCTAGTGGCCTAGCGGGGGGAAATGAGCAGTTCTTC.

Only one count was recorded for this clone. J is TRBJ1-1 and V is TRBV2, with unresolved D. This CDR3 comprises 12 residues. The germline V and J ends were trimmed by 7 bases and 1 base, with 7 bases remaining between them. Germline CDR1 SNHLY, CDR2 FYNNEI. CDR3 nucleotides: TGTGCCAGCAAACAGTCGAACACTGAAGCTTTCTTT. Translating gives CASKQSNTEAFF.

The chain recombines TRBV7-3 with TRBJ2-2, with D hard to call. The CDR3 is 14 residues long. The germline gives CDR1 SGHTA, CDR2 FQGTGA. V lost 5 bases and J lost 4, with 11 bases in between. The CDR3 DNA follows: TGTGCCAGCAGCCCGTCCCTATCCACCGGGGAGCTGTTTTTT. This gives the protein CASSPSLSTGELFF.

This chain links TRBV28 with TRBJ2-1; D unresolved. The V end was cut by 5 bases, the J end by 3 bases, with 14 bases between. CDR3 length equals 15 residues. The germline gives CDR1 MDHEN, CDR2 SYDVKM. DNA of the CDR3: TGTGCCAGCAGTCCCAAAAATCCCTACTACAATGAGCAGTTCTTC. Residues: CASSPKNPYYNEQFF.

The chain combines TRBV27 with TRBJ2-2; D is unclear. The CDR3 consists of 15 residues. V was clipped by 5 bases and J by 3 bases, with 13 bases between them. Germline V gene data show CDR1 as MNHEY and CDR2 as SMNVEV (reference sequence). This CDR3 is CASSEVVADTGELFF. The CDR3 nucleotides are TGTGCCAGCAGTGAAGTGGTAGCCGACACCGGGGAGCTGTTTTTT.

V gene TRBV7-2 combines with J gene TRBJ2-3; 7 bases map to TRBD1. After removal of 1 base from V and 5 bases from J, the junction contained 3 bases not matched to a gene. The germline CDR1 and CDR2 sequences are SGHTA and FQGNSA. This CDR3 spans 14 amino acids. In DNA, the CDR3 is TGTGCCAGCAGCTTAGTCAGGGGGATAGATACGCAGTATTTT. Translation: CASSLVRGIDTQYF. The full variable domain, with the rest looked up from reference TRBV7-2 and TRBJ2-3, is GAGVSQSPSNKVTEKGKDVELRCDPISGHTALYWYRQSLGQGLEFLIYFQGNSAPDKSGLPSDRFSAERTGGSVSTLTIQRTQQEDSAVYLCASSLVRGIDTQYFGPGTRLTVL.

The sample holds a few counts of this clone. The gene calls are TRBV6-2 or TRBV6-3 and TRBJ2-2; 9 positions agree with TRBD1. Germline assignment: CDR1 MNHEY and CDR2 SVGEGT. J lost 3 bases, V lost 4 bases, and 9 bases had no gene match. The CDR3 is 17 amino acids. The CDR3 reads CASSFTYDRGYTGELFF. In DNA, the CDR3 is TGTGCCAGCAGTTTCACCTACGACAGGGGGTACACCGGGGAGCTGTTTTTT.

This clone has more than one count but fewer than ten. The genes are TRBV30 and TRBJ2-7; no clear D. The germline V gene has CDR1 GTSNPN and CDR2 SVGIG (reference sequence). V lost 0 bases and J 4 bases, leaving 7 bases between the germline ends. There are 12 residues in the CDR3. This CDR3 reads CAWSVLRYEQYF. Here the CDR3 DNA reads TGTGCCTGGAGTGTATTGCGTTACGAGCAGTACTTC.

CDR3 region: CASSSLGAGPYEQYF. The DNA for the CDR3 is TGTGCCAGCAGCTCCCTTGGAGCGGGACCTTACGAGCAGTACTTC. The chain joins TRBV7-2 to TRBJ2-7; 7 nucleotides match TRBD2. In germline, CDR1 is SGHTA, CDR2 FQGNSA. The length of the CDR3 is 15 residues. V lost 4 bases and J lost 4; bases outside the gene matches: 10.

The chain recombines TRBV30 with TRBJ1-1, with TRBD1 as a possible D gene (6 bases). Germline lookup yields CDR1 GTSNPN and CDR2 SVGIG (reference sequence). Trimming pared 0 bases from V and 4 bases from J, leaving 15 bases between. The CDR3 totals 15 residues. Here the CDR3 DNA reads TGTGCCTGGAGTGTACTTAGGGGGAAATTCACTGAAGCTTTCTTT. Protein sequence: CAWSVLRGKFTEAFF. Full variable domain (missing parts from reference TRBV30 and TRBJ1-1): SQTIHQWPATLVQPVGSPLSLECTVEGTSNPNLYWYRQAAGRGLQLLFYSVGIGQISSEVPQNLSASRPQDRQFILSSKKLLLSDSGFYLCAWSVLRGKFTEAFFGQGTRLTVV.

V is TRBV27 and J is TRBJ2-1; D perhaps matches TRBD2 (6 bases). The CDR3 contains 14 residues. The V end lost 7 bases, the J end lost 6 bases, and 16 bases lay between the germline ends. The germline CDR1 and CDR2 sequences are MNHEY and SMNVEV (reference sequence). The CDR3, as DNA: TGTGCCAGCAAGCAATCCGGGGGAGCCAATGAGCAGTTCTTC. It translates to CASKQSGGANEQFF.

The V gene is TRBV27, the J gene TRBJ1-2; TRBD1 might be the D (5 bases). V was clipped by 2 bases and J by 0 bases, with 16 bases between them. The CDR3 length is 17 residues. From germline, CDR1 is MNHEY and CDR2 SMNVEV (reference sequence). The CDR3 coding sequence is TGTGCCAGCAGTTTAACCCCCATGGGACTTGCTAACTATGGCTACACCTTC. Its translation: CASSLTPMGLANYGYTF.

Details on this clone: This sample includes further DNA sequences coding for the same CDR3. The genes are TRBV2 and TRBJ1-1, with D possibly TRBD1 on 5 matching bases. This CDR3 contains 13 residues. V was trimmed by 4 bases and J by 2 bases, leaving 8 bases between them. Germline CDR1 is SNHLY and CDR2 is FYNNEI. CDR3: CASSGGRNTEAFF. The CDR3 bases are TGTGCCAGCAGTGGGGGCCGAAACACTGAAGCTTTCTTT.

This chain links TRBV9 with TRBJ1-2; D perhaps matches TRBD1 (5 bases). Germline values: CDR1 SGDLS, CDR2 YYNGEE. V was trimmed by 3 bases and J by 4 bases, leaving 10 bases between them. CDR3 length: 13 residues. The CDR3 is CASSARDFYGYTF. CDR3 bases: TGTGCCAGCAGCGCCCGGGACTTCTATGGCTACACCTTC. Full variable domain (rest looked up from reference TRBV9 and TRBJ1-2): DSGVTQTPKHLITATGQRVTLRCSPRSGDLSVYWYQQSLDQGLQFLIQYYNGEERAKGNILERFSAQQFPDLHSELNLSSLELGDSALYFCASSARDFYGYTFGSGTRLTVV.

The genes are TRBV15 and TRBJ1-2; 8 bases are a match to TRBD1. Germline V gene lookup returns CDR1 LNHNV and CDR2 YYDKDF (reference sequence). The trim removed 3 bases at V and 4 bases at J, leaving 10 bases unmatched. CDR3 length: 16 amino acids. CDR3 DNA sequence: TGTGCCACCAGCAGGGACCGCGGACAGGGAGGCTATGGCTACACCTTC. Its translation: CATSRDRGQGGYGYTF.

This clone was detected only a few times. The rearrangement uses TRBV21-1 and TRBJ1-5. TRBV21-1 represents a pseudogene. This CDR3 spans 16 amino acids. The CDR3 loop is CASSTPFWRMNQPQHF. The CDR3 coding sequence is TGTGCCAGCAGCACCCCGTTTTGGCGGATGAATCAGCCCCAGCATTTT.

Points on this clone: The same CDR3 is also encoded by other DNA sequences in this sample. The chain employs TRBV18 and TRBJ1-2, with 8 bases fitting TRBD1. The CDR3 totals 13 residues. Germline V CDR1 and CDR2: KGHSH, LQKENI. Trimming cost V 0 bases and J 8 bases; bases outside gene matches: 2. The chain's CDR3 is CASSPPSGGGYTF. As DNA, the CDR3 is TGTGCCAGCTCACCACCATCAGGGGGCGGCTACACCTTC.

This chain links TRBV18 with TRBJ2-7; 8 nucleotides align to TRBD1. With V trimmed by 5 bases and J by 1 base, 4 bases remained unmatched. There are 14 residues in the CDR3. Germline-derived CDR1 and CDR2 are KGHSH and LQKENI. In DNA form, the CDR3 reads TGTGCCAGCTCAGGTAGGACAGGGTCCTACGAGCAGTACTTC. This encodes CASSGRTGSYEQYF.